This is a list of T cell receptor beta chains from one sample in a study of blood T cell repertoires in COVID-19. Here immunoSEQ multiplex PCR was the method, and the copy in TCRdb shows in-frame clones only, minus some. Seen here are fewer than 350,000 clones, roughly 91% observed once, and the top ten hold around 2%. Material: PBMCs or T cells enriched from blood (not recorded which). These receptors came from a woman aged 60 to 75 in a cohort exposed to, infected with or recovered from COVID-19 (not recorded which). CDR3s include the opening cysteine and the closing phenylalanine or tryptophan. Each record gives: V gene, clone size, J gene, D gene, CDR3 DNA, CDR3 protein. D genes are given only for firm matches. Part of the rows lack a size; the others show once, few, many or a class for expanded clones.

TRBV30	NA	TRBJ1-1	NA	TGTGCCTGGAGTGTTCGGCAGGTCATCAACACTGAAGCTTTCTTT	CAWSVRQVINTEAFF
TRBV21-1	NA	TRBJ2-7	NA	TGTGCCAGCAGCAAAGCGGGGCTAGCGGGAGGGCTCCCCTACGAGCAGTACTTC	CASSKAGLAGGLPYEQYF
TRBV19	NA	TRBJ2-7	TRBD1	TGTGCCAGCGCTGAGGACAGGGACAACGAGCAGTACTTC	CASAEDRDNEQYF
TRBV28	NA	TRBJ1-4	TRBD1	TGTGCCAGCAGCACCGGGACAGCTAATGAAAAACTGTTTTTT	CASSTGTANEKLFF
TRBV7-2	once	TRBJ2-5	TRBD2	TGTGCCAGCAGCTTAGGCGTGACTAGCGGGGCTCAGGAGACCCAGTACTTC	CASSLGVTSGAQETQYF
TRBV5-1	NA	TRBJ2-3	TRBD1	TGCGCCAGCACCCCGAAGGGGGCTGACACAGATACGCAGTATTTT	CASTPKGADTDTQYF
TRBV28	NA	TRBJ1-5	NA	TGTGCCAGCAGACTACAGGGCTTTCAGCCCCAGCATTTT	CASRLQGFQPQHF
TRBV3-1/TRBV3-2	NA	TRBJ1-6	TRBD1	TGTGCCAGCAGCCTAGCGGGGACAGGGGGCACGGAGAATTCACCCCTCCACTTT	CASSLAGTGGTENSPLHF
TRBV13	many	TRBJ2-7	TRBD2	TGTGCCAGCAGCAAGACTAGCGGGAGTTCGTACGAGCAGTACTTC	CASSKTSGSSYEQYF
TRBV10-1	NA	TRBJ2-3	TRBD2	TGCGCCAGCACCCCCCCGGGACTAGCGGGCGCAGATACGCAGTATTTT	CASTPPGLAGADTQYF
TRBV6-1	NA	TRBJ2-7	NA	TGTGCCAGCAGCGGGGGAGGGGGAAACTACGAGCAGTACTTC	CASSGGGGNYEQYF
TRBV7-8	NA	TRBJ2-7	TRBD2	TGTGCCAGCAGCTTTTACATTAGCGGGAGGCCTTTTTCTTCCTACGAGCAGTACTTC	CASSFYISGRPFSSYEQYF
TRBV10-1	NA	TRBJ2-3	TRBD2	TGCGCCAGCAGCGCGACTAGCGGGAAAAGAGATACGCAGTATTTT	CASSATSGKRDTQYF
TRBV7-3	NA	TRBJ2-5	NA	TGTGCCAGCAGCTTACGGTACCAAGAGACCCAGTACTTC	CASSLRYQETQYF
TRBV5-1	NA	TRBJ1-3	NA	TGCGCCAGCAGCTTGGGGCAGGCGGGAAACACCATATATTTT	CASSLGQAGNTIYF
TRBV6-5	NA	TRBJ2-2	TRBD2	TGTGCCAGCAGTTTTCGGACTAGCGGGAAGGGGGAGCTGTTTTTT	CASSFRTSGKGELFF
TRBV19	NA	TRBJ2-7	TRBD2	TGTGCCAGCCTAGCGGGGCCTCCCTACGAGCAGTACTTC	CASLAGPPYEQYF
TRBV7-9	NA	TRBJ2-7	TRBD1	TGTGCCAGCAGCTCGGGACAGAACTCCTACGAGCAGTACTTC	CASSSGQNSYEQYF
TRBV19	NA	TRBJ1-5	TRBD1	TGTGCCAGTAGGACAGGGTTCGAGGTGAGGTCTCAGCCCCAGCATTTT	CASRTGFEVRSQPQHF
TRBV18	once	TRBJ1-5	TRBD1	TGTGCCAGCTCACCATCGGACAGGGGGCAAAGTCAGCCCCAGCATTTT	CASSPSDRGQSQPQHF
TRBV10-3	NA	TRBJ2-2	TRBD2	TGTGCCATGGCTAGCGGGAGCCAGGGCGGGGAGCTGTTTTTT	CAMASGSQGGELFF
TRBV30	NA	TRBJ1-1	TRBD1	TGTGCCTGGAGTCGAGACAGGGTGGACACTGAAGCTTTCTTT	CAWSRDRVDTEAFF
TRBV6-5	NA	TRBJ1-2	TRBD1	TGTGCCAGCAGTTCCCGGGACAGACTTATTAACTATGGCTACACCTTC	CASSSRDRLINYGYTF